These 11 T cell receptor beta chains were sequenced from one sample in a study of blood T cell repertoires in COVID-19. Sequencing was performed with immunoSEQ multiplex PCR; in TCRdb, only in-frame clones are kept and a portion is missing. The sample gives 150,000 or so clones, 70% to 90% of which show up once; about 1.5% is in the top ten. The sample consisted of peripheral blood. The receptor set was obtained from a woman in her sixties or seventies with acute or convalescent COVID-19.

The chain employs TRBV6-2 or TRBV6-3 and TRBJ1-1; TRBD1 matches at 8 bases. CDR1 is MNHEY and CDR2 is SVGEGT in the germline V gene. This CDR3 has 15 residues. J gave up 5 bases and V 5 bases, and 10 bases lay outside the gene matches. The CDR3 reads CASSPPRTGRTEAFF. Here the CDR3 DNA reads TGTGCCAGCAGTCCCCCCCGGACAGGGCGGACTGAAGCTTTCTTT.

The chain joins TRBV6-5 to TRBJ1-2; D may be TRBD1 (5 bases). V was pared by 5 bases and J by 1 base, with 11 bases between. CDR3 length: 14 amino acids. Per germline, CDR1 MNHEY and CDR2 SVGAGI. Written as DNA, the CDR3 is TGTGCCAGCAGTCTCCTCCAGGGTAACTATGGCTACACCTTC. It specifies CASSLLQGNYGYTF.

The rearrangement joins TRBV6-5 to TRBJ1-1; maybe TRBD1 (5 bases). Germline-derived CDR1 and CDR2 are MNHEY and SVGAGI. CDR3 size: 14 residues. V was clipped by 6 bases and J by 7 bases, with 18 bases between them. In DNA form, the CDR3 reads TGTGCCAGCAGGCGTGAGAAGGCAGGGTTTGAAGCTTTCTTT. Translated: CASRREKAGFEAFF.

V gene TRBV6-5 combines with J gene TRBJ1-4; tentative D call: TRBD1 (6 bases). The CDR3 sequence is 15 residues long. Trimming shortened V by 6 bases and J by 7 bases, and 18 bases separated the two germline ends. Germline CDR1 reads MNHEY; CDR2 reads SVGAGI. The CDR3 nucleotides read TGTGCCAGCAGATATATCGGGACACGGGGTGAAAAACTGTTTTTT. Translation gives CASRYIGTRGEKLFF.

The CDR3 is CASSQGTGSGTEAFF. The DNA of the CDR3 is TGCGCCAGCAGCCAAGGCACAGGGTCGGGCACTGAAGCTTTCTTT. The chain combines TRBV4-3 with TRBJ1-1, with a tentative D call TRBD1 (6 bases). V dropped 1 base and J dropped 4 bases, with 13 bases sitting between them. The germline CDR1 and CDR2 sequences are LGHNA and YSLEER. CDR3 length: 15 residues.

The chain has TRBV6-2 or TRBV6-3 and TRBJ2-6, with D perhaps TRBD1 (6 bases). There are 16 residues in the CDR3. Germline-derived CDR1 and CDR2 are MNHEY and SVGEGT. The V end lost 5 bases, the J end lost 0 bases, and 11 bases lay between the germline ends. The CDR3 DNA follows: TGTGCCAGCAGTCCACAGGGAATCTCTGGGGCCAACGTCCTGACTTTC. Its translation: CASSPQGISGANVLTF.

The genes are TRBV5-1 and TRBJ2-7, with 7 bases matching TRBD1. The trim removed 3 bases at V and 0 bases at J, leaving 6 bases unmatched. In germline, CDR1 is SGHRS, CDR2 YFSETQ. This CDR3 region has 15 residues. The CDR3 sequence: CASSYERGLSYEQYF. DNA for the CDR3: TGCGCCAGCAGCTATGAGAGGGGGCTCTCCTACGAGCAGTACTTC.

The V gene is TRBV4-2, the J gene TRBJ2-1; D may be TRBD2 (6 bases). The CDR3 spans 15 residues. V was shortened by 6 bases and J by 6 bases, with 18 bases between the two germline ends. The germline gives CDR1 LGHNA, CDR2 YNFKEQ. CDR3 amino acids: CASSKPGVAPNEQFF. As DNA, the CDR3 is TGTGCCAGCAGTAAACCGGGGGTAGCGCCCAATGAGCAGTTCTTC.

The genes are TRBV5-1 and TRBJ2-2, with 7 bases identical to TRBD1. Germline CDR1 and CDR2: SGHRS and YFSETQ. The CDR3 has 16 residues. With 4 bases clipped from V and 1 base from J, the junction kept 7 bases outside the gene matches. The CDR3 nucleotides are TGCGCCAGCAGCAAAGTTGGACAGGTGAACACCGGGGAGCTGTTTTTT. Protein: CASSKVGQVNTGELFF.

A single count supports this clone. The same CDR3 arises from other DNA sequences in this sample as well. This sequence joins TRBV6-6 and TRBJ1-1, with 8 bases fitting TRBD1. Germline V gene sequence: CDR1 MNHNY, CDR2 SVGAGI (reference sequence). The trim removed 5 bases at V and 0 bases at J, leaving 2 bases unmatched. This CDR3 is built from 14 residues. In DNA form, the CDR3 reads TGTGCCAGCAGTGGACAGGGAATGAACACTGAAGCTTTCTTT. Translated: CASSGQGMNTEAFF.

This rearrangement joins TRBV2 to TRBJ2-1; TRBD1 matches 8 bases. This CDR3 spans 15 amino acids. Unmatched junction bases numbered 7, after V lost 1 base and J lost 8 bases. CDR1 and CDR2 (germline): SNHLY, FYNNEI. CDR3 sequence (DNA): TGTGCCAGCAGTGAAGGCAGGGGGCCGTTACATGAGCAGTTCTTC. It encodes CASSEGRGPLHEQFF.